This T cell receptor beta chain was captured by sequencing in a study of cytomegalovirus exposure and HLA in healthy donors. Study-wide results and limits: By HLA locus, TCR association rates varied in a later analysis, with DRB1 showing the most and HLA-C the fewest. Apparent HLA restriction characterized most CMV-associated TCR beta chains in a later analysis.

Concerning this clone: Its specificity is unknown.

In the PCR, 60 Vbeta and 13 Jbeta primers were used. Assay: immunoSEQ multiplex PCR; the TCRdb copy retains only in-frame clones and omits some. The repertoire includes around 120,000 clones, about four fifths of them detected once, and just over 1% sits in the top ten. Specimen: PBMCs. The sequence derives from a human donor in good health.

CDR3: CASSYGTSGNYEQYF. The CDR3 DNA is TGTGCCAGCAGTTACGGGACTAGCGGGAACTACGAGCAGTACTTC. The chain has TRBV6-5 and TRBJ2-5, with 13 bases that match TRBD2. The tail of the sequence fits TRBJ2-7 better, so the J call may be wrong. Germline CDR1 is MNHEY and CDR2 is SVGAGI. The CDR3 has 15 amino acids.